In its sample, the clone carrying this T cell receptor (beta chain) was seen many times. Its antigen is as yet unknown. CDR3 length: 14 amino acids. With 0 bases removed from V and 7 bases from J, the gap between germline ends came to 11 bases. Germline V lookup: CDR1 SGHRS, CDR2 YFSETQ. These data are taken from a study of T cells in Graves' hyperthyroidism and ophthalmopathy. Study-level points and caveats: Blood also carried most thyroid clonotypes expanded above 0.001. A model of 13 V-J pairs discriminated ophthalmopathy from stable hyperthyroidism.

Disease duration under 2 months; hyperthyroidism patients were aged 18 to 65. PBMCs were collected from a roughly 10 ml volume of fresh peripheral blood. Amplified TCR beta CDR3 regions came from RNA transcripts. TCR CDR3 underwent first-round RT-PCR with the HTBI primer set. TCRdb reprocessed the multiplex PCR reads with MiXCR, giving one entry per CDR3 protein. Among 200,000 or so distinct CDR3 sequences listed, about 17% were seen once. This receptor was identified in a woman aged 45 to 65 with Graves' hyperthyroidism. The sample was blood. The chain joins TRBV5-1 to TRBJ2-1; D is unresolved. This CDR3 is CASSLVSGTNEQFF. Written as DNA, the CDR3 is TGCGCCAGCAGCTTGGTTTCCGGTACGAATGAGCAGTTCTTC.